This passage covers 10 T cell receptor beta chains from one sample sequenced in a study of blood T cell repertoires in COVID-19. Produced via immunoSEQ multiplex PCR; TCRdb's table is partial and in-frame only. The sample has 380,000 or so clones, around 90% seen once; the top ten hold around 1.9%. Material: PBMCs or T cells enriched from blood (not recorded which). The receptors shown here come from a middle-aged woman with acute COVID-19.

This CDR3 is CASSPHRGQSYNSPLHF. The CDR3, as DNA: TGTGCCAGCAGTCCGCACAGGGGGCAAAGTTATAATTCACCCCTCCACTTT. The chain couples TRBV27 to TRBJ1-6, with 9 bases that match TRBD1. The V gene's germline CDR1 is MNHEY and CDR2 SMNVEV (reference sequence). Trimming took 5 bases from V and 4 from J; bases not matched to a gene: 9. The CDR3 sequence is 17 residues long.

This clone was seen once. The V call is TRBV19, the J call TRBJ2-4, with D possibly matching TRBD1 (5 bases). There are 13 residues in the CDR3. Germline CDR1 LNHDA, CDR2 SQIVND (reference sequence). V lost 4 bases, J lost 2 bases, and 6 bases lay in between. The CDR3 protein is CASSKGTKNIQYF. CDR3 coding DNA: TGTGCCAGTAGTAAGGGGACCAAAAACATTCAGTACTTC. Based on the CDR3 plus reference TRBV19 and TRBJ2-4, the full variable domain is DGGITQSPKYLFRKEGQNVTLSCEQNLNHDAMYWYRQDPGQGLRLIYYSQIVNDFQKGDIAEGYSVSREKKESFPLTVTSAQKNPTAFYLCASSKGTKNIQYFGAGTRLSVL.

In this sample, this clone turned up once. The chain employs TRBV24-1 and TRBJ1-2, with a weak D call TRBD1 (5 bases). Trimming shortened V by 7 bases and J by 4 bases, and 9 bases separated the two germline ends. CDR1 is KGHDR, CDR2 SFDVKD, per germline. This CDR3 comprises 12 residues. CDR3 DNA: TGTGCCACCAGCGCAGGGTTCTATGGCTACACCTTC. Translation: CATSAGFYGYTF.

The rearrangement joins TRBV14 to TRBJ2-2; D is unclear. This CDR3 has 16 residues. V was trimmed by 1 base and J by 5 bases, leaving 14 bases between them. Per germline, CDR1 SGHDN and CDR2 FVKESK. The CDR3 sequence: CASSQVYSLKTGELFF. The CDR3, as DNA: TGTGCCAGCAGCCAAGTTTACAGTTTGAAAACCGGGGAGCTGTTTTTT.

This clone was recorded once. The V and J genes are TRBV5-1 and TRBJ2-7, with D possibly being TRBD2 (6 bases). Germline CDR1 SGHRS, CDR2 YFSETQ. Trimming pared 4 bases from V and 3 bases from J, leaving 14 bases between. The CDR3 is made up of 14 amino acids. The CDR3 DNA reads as TGCGCCAGCAGCGGGGACTTCGGATTCTACGAGCAGTACTTC. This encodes CASSGDFGFYEQYF.

CDR3 region: CASSPLGDDSWGYTF. CDR3 sequence (DNA): TGTGCCAGCTCACCACTGGGAGACGATAGCTGGGGCTACACCTTC. The chain carries TRBV18 and TRBJ1-2; D gene ambiguous. Trimming pared 1 base from V and 8 bases from J, leaving 17 bases between. Germline values: CDR1 KGHSH, CDR2 LQKENI. The CDR3 length is 15 residues.

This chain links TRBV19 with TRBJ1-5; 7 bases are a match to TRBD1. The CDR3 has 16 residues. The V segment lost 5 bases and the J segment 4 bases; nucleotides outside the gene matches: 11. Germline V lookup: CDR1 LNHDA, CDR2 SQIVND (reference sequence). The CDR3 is CASSHSQGEGNQPQHF. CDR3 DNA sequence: TGTGCCAGTAGTCATAGCCAGGGGGAAGGGAATCAGCCCCAGCATTTT.

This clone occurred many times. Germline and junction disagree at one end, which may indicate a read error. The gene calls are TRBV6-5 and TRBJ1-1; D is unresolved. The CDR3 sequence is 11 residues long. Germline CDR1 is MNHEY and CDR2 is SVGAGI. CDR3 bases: TGTGCCAGCAGCCGAGGGCGGAAAACCCTATTT. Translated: CASSRGRKTLF.

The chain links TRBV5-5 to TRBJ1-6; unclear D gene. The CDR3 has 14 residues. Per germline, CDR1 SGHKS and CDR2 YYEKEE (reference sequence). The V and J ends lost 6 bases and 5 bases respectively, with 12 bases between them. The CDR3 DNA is TGTGCCAGCATCACCGGGATCGATAATTCACCCCTCCACTTT. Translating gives CASITGIDNSPLHF.

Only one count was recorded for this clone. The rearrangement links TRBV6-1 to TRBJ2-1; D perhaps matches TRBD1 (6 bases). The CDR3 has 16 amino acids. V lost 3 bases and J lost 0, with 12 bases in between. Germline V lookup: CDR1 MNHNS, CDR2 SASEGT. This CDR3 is CASSDRTASSYNEQFF. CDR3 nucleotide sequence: TGTGCCAGCAGTGACCGGACAGCCAGCTCCTACAATGAGCAGTTCTTC.